This T cell receptor beta chain originates from a study of T cell repertoires in cytomegalovirus infection. About the study: Public TCR beta signatures were indicative of both CMV infection and a matching HLA type.

One entry per CDR3 protein, called by TCRdb with MiXCR from the reads. This table holds about 530,000 distinct CDR3 sequences, 26% found once. Trimming took 2 bases from V and 5 from J, leaving 24 bases between them. CDR3 size: 19 residues. Per germline, CDR1 MNHEY and CDR2 SMNVEV (reference sequence). The clonotype comes from a human donor in good health (CMV status not recorded). Some clones in this sample may be carry-over from other donors' samples. The rearrangement uses TRBV27 and TRBJ2-2; D may be TRBD2 (5 bases). The material sequenced was PBMCs. CDR3 residues: CASSLSFVRKLADTGELFF. Here the CDR3 DNA reads TGTGCCAGCAGTTTAAGTTTTGTAAGAAAGCTAGCTGATACCGGGGAGCTGTTTTTT.